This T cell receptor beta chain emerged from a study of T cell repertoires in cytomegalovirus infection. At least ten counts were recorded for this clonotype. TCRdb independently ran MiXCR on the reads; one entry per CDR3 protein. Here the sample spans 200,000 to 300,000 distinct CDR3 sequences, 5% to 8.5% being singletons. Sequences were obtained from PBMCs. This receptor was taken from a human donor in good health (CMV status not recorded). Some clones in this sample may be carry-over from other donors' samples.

The CDR3 DNA reads as TGTGCCAGCAGTTACGAGAGGGGGCGAGGCGATCAGCCCCAGCATTTT. Protein product: CASSYERGRGDQPQHF. The chain has TRBV6-2 or TRBV6-3 and TRBJ1-5; TRBD1 matches at 7 bases. The CDR3 sequence is 16 residues long. V shed 2 bases and J 5 bases; nucleotides not matched to a gene: 9. The germline V gene has CDR1 MNHEY and CDR2 SVGEGT.